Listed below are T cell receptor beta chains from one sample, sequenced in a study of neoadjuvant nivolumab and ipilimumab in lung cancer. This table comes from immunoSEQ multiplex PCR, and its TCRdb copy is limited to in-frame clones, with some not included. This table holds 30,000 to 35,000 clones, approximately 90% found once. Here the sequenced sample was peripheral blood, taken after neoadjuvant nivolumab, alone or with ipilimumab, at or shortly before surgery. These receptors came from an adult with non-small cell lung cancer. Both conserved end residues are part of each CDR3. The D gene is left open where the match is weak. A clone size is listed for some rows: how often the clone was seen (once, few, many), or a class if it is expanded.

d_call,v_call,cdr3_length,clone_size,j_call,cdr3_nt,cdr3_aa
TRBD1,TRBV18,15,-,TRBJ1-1,TGTGCCAGCTCACCGCTCGGGGGACAGATCACTGAAGCTTTCTTT,CASSPLGGQITEAFF
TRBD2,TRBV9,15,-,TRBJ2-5,TGTGCCAGCAGCGCCTATAGCGGGGGCGGGGAGACCCAGTACTTC,CASSAYSGGGETQYF
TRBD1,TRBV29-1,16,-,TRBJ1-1,TGCAGCGTTGAAGGGGATCGGGACAGGGCCCTTTGGGGAGCTTTCTTT,CSVEGDRDRALWGAFF
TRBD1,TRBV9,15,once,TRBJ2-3,TGTGCCAGCAGCAAGAGACAGGGGGGGACAGATACGCAGTATTTT,CASSKRQGGTDTQYF
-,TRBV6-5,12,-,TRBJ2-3,TGTGCCAGCAGTTACTCAAGCGGTACGCAGTATTTT,CASSYSSGTQYF
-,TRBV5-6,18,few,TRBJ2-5,TGTGCCAGCAGCTTGTTAGGTCTAGGGGGGGGAGTAGAAGAGACCCAGTACTTC,CASSLLGLGGGVEETQYF
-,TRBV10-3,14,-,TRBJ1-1,TGTGCCATCAGTGGCCTGGCGGGGGACACTGAAGCTTTCTTT,CAISGLAGDTEAFF
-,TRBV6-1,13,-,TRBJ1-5,TGTGCCAGCAGTGAAATCGTAGGTCAGCCCCAGCATTTT,CASSEIVGQPQHF
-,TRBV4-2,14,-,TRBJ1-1,TGTGCCAGCAGCCAAGTGGGGGGAGGCACTGAAGCTTTCTTT,CASSQVGGGTEAFF
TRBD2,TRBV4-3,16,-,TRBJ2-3,TGCGCCAGCAGCCAAGTGCCGCGGGGGGCGGCAGATACGCAGTATTTT,CASSQVPRGAADTQYF
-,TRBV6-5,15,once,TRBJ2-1,TGTGCCAGCAGTTATGAGACCGTGCCAGGGGTTGAGCAGTTCTTC,CASSYETVPGVEQFF
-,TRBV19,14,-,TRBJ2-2,TGTGCCAGTAGCACCAGAGCGAACACCGGGGAGCTGTTTTTT,CASSTRANTGELFF
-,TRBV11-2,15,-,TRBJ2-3,TGTGCCAGCAGGCACCTAATGGGCAGCACAGATACGCAGTATTTT,CASRHLMGSTDTQYF
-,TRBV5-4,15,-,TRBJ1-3,TGTGCCAGCAGCTTGCAGGGGCGGTCTGGAAACACCATATATTTT,CASSLQGRSGNTIYF
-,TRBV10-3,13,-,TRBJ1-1,TGTGCCATCAGTGTTAGAAGGGACACTGAAGCTTTCTTT,CAISVRRDTEAFF
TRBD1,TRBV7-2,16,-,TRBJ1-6,TGTGCCAGCAGCTTAACCTCGGACAGGGGGAATTCACCCCTCCACTTT,CASSLTSDRGNSPLHF
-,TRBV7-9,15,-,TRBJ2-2,TGTGCCAGCAGCTTAGAGGGGTCGAACACCGGGGAGCTGTTTTTT,CASSLEGSNTGELFF
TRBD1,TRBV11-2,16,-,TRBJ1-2,TGTGCCAGCAGCTTACCACCGGGACAGGGGAACTATGGCTACACCTTC,CASSLPPGQGNYGYTF